The 32 T cell receptor beta chains below come from one sample, sequenced in a study of early T cells in non-severe SARS-CoV-2 infection. In TCRdb, the 5' RACE reads were re-called with MiXCR into one record per CDR3 protein. The sample carries around 70,000 distinct CDR3 sequences, approximately 10% recorded once. The sequencing sample was made of whole blood. The receptors were sampled from an adult who was a healthcare worker with PCR-confirmed SARS-CoV-2 infection or an uninfected control (not recorded which).

In this sample, this clonotype turned up many times. V and J are TRBV20-1 and TRBJ2-3; tentatively, D is TRBD2 (5 bases). CDR1 is DFQATT, CDR2 SNEGSKA, per germline (reference sequence). V lost 5 bases and J lost 6, with 15 bases in between. CDR3 length: 13 residues. The chain's CDR3 is CSAPLSAEDTQYF. CDR3 nucleotides: TGCAGTGCTCCCCTTAGCGCCGAGGATACGCAGTATTTT.

In its sample, this clonotype was seen a few times. DNA for the CDR3: TGCAGCGTAGAGGCTCGGTCCTACGAGCAGTACTTC. As protein: CSVEARSYEQYF. The chain carries TRBV29-1 and TRBJ2-7, with D uncertain. This CDR3 region has 12 residues. Germline V lookup: CDR1 SQVTM, CDR2 ANQGSEA. The ends were cut back, 6 bases at V and 1 base at J, with 10 bases in the middle.

This chain uses TRBV9 with TRBJ1-1, with a tentative D call TRBD1 (5 bases). The V end lost 2 bases, the J end lost 8 bases, and 16 bases lay between the germline ends. This CDR3 spans 14 amino acids. Germline-derived CDR1 and CDR2 are SGDLS and YYNGEE. The CDR3 region is CASSVAIRDVEAFF. The CDR3 bases are TGTGCCAGCAGCGTCGCAATCCGGGACGTCGAAGCTTTCTTT.

This clonotype came up a few times. The rearrangement joins TRBV19 to TRBJ2-1; D is undetermined. Germline-derived CDR1 and CDR2 are LNHDA and SQIVND (reference sequence). V was pared by 4 bases and J by 6 bases, with 13 bases between. The CDR3 length is 14 residues. CDR3 nucleotides: TGTGCCAGTAGTAGGCCTAACTTCTTCAATGAGCAGTTCTTC. Amino acids: CASSRPNFFNEQFF.

The sample holds a few counts of this clonotype. The genes are TRBV4-1 and TRBJ1-3; weak D call: TRBD1 (5 bases). The V end was cut by 0 bases, the J end by 3 bases, with 15 bases between. This CDR3 is built from 17 residues. Germline V lookup: CDR1 MGHRA, CDR2 YSYEKL. The DNA of the CDR3 is TGCGCCAGCAGCCAAGAAGATACCTACGGGGGTGGAAACACCATATATTTT. As protein: CASSQEDTYGGGNTIYF.

This clonotype turned up a few times. The chain recombines TRBV6-2 or TRBV6-3 with TRBJ2-5; D remains ambiguous. The CDR3 loop spans 13 amino acids. Germline lookup yields CDR1 MNHEY and CDR2 SVGEGT. The V end was cut by 2 bases, the J end by 4 bases, with 8 bases between. The CDR3 loop is CASSYGWRETQYF. As DNA, the CDR3 is TGTGCCAGCAGTTACGGTTGGAGAGAGACCCAGTACTTC.

Only a few counts were recorded for this clonotype. The chain has TRBV5-1 and TRBJ2-7; 7 bases line up with TRBD1. V lost 3 bases and J lost 4; bases outside the gene matches: 7. The CDR3 length is 14 residues. Germline lookup yields CDR1 SGHRS and CDR2 YFSETQ. CDR3 in amino acids: CASSSTGNEYEQYF. The CDR3 DNA is TGCGCCAGCAGCTCGACAGGGAATGAGTACGAGCAGTACTTC.

The genes are TRBV5-1 and TRBJ1-6; D may be TRBD1 (6 bases). CDR3 size: 14 residues. Looked up from germline, CDR1 is SGHRS and CDR2 is YFSETQ. The ends were cut back, 4 bases at V and 7 bases at J, with 12 bases in the middle. The CDR3 DNA reads TGCGCCAGCAGCCCGGCAGGGGACAATTCACCCCTCCACTTT. It translates to CASSPAGDNSPLHF.

There are many counts of this clonotype. DNA for the CDR3: TGTGCCAGCAGCGTAGTCGGGGCCAACGTCCTGACTTTC. Protein product: CASSVVGANVLTF. The rearrangement links TRBV9 to TRBJ2-6; no definite D call. V lost 0 bases, J lost 4 bases, and 2 bases lay in between. The germline V gene encodes CDR1 SGDLS and CDR2 YYNGEE. The CDR3 contains 13 residues.

This clonotype was detected a few times. V gene TRBV2 combines with J gene TRBJ2-5, with D unresolved. This CDR3 is built from 13 residues. The V gene lost 1 base and the J gene lost 9 bases, with 12 bases spanning the gap. CDR1 and CDR2 (germline): SNHLY, FYNNEI. The CDR3 DNA reads TGTGCCAGCAGTGAAGGACATCCCCTGGCCCAGTACTTC. This codes for CASSEGHPLAQYF.

This clonotype was detected many times. The chain joins TRBV20-1 to TRBJ2-7; the match to TRBD2 covers 7 bases. The CDR3 spans 13 residues. Germline trimming cut 3 bases from V and 3 bases from J; bases unmatched to any gene: 5. CDR1 is DFQATT, CDR2 SNEGSKA, per germline (reference sequence). CDR3 bases: TGCAGTGCTAGCGGCGGGAGAGGCTACGAGCAGTACTTC. Translation: CSASGGRGYEQYF.

This clonotype was counted a few times. The V call is TRBV7-9, the J call TRBJ2-1; maybe TRBD1 (6 bases). Germline CDR1 SEHNR, CDR2 FQNEAQ (reference sequence). Deletions cut 4 bases from V and 15 bases from J, with 16 bases between. The CDR3 has 12 amino acids. The DNA for the CDR3 is TGTGCCAGCAGCTCCCGAGAGGGGGAGTCGTTCTTC. It yields the protein CASSSREGESFF.

The V and J genes are TRBV5-1 and TRBJ2-5; D is undetermined. The CDR3 covers 13 residues. V was pared by 5 bases and J by 1 base, with 9 bases between. CDR1 SGHRS and CDR2 YFSETQ come from the germline V gene. CDR3 coding DNA: TGCGCCAGCAGAATTGCCCTCCAAGAGACCCAGTACTTC. It codes for CASRIALQETQYF.

This clonotype has only a few counts. This chain joins TRBV6-1 and TRBJ2-3; 11 positions agree with TRBD1. The V gene's germline CDR1 is MNHNS and CDR2 SASEGT. The CDR3 length is 17 residues. With 8 bases clipped from V and 6 bases from J, the junction kept 16 bases outside the gene matches. The CDR3 here is CASSRAGQGAVSDTQYF. CDR3 DNA sequence: TGTGCCAGCTCCCGCGCCGGACAGGGGGCAGTGTCGGATACGCAGTATTTT.

This clonotype was observed many times. The chain uses TRBV20-1 and TRBJ1-2; TRBD1 matches at 12 bases. V shed 3 bases and J 8 bases; nucleotides not matched to a gene: 13. The CDR3 extends over 16 amino acids. Germline loops: CDR1 DFQATT, CDR2 SNEGSKA (reference sequence). The CDR3 is CSARTTGTGGARGYTF. Written as DNA, the CDR3 is TGCAGTGCTAGGACAACCGGGACAGGGGGCGCAAGGGGCTACACCTTC.

This clonotype was picked up a small number of times. V is TRBV3-1 and J is TRBJ2-7; possible D gene TRBD2, 5 bases. Germline-derived CDR1 and CDR2 are LGHDT and YNNKEL (reference sequence). The V end was cut by 0 bases, the J end by 2 bases, with 11 bases between. The CDR3 spans 15 residues. The CDR3 loop is CASSQDFAGPYEQYF. The CDR3 nucleotides read TGTGCCAGCAGCCAAGATTTTGCGGGCCCCTACGAGCAGTACTTC.

This clonotype was counted only a few times. This sequence joins TRBV29-1 and TRBJ1-2; D not resolved. The V and J ends lost 5 bases and 0 bases respectively, with 4 bases between them. This CDR3 is built from 11 residues. Per the germline V gene, CDR1 is SQVTM and CDR2 is ANQGSEA. The CDR3 nucleotides are TGCAGCGTTACAGCTAACTATGGCTACACCTTC. This encodes CSVTANYGYTF.

The chain is built from TRBV20-1 and TRBJ2-5; TRBD1 matches at 7 bases. This CDR3 is 14 amino acids long. Germline V gene data show CDR1 as DFQATT and CDR2 as SNEGSKA (reference sequence). The ends lost 1 base at V and 5 bases at J; junction bases unmatched: 7. The CDR3 DNA is TGCAGTGCTAGAGGACAGGGTGGGTTGGAGACCCAGTACTTC. It specifies CSARGQGGLETQYF.

At least ten counts were recorded for this clonotype. The J gene is TRBJ2-5, the V gene TRBV7-3; no definite D call. Germline V lookup: CDR1 SGHTA, CDR2 FQGTGA. The CDR3 has 13 residues. Trimming shortened V by 5 bases and J by 2 bases, and 9 bases separated the two germline ends. As DNA, the CDR3 is TGTGCCAGCAGCCAAGGAAGACAAGAGACCCAGTACTTC. Translated, it gives CASSQGRQETQYF.

This clonotype was seen a handful of times. The chain has TRBV15 and TRBJ2-7, with D tentatively TRBD1 (6 bases). The CDR3 extends over 15 amino acids. The V end lost 0 bases, the J end lost 7 bases, and 16 bases lay between the germline ends. CDR1 is LNHNV, CDR2 YYDKDF, per germline (reference sequence). Here the CDR3 reads CATSRDLGADREQYF. CDR3 coding DNA: TGTGCCACCAGCAGAGATCTGGGGGCCGATAGGGAGCAGTACTTC.

The chain has TRBV20-1 and TRBJ1-5, with D possibly being TRBD1 (5 bases). V dropped 8 bases and J dropped 2 bases, with 13 bases sitting between them. CDR1 and CDR2 (germline): DFQATT, SNEGSKA (reference sequence). The CDR3 consists of 13 residues. The CDR3 sequence: CSTGRRGNQPQHF. For the CDR3, the DNA is TGCAGTACCGGCCGCAGGGGCAATCAGCCCCAGCATTTT.

The CDR3 protein is CASSIPGLRTGELFF. The CDR3 DNA is TGTGCCAGTAGTATCCCGGGACTAAGAACCGGGGAGCTGTTTTTT. The chain joins TRBV19 to TRBJ2-2; 7 bases are shared with TRBD2. Trimming took 3 bases from V and 5 from J; bases not matched to a gene: 6. CDR1 and CDR2 from the germline V gene are LNHDA and SQIVND (reference sequence). The CDR3 covers 15 residues.

This clonotype was counted a few times. The chain carries TRBV20-1 and TRBJ2-1; TRBD2 is a possible D gene (6 bases). Trimming took off 6 bases at V and 9 bases at J, with 24 bases between the two ends. The CDR3 runs to 15 residues. The germline V gene has CDR1 DFQATT and CDR2 SNEGSKA (reference sequence). Written as DNA, the CDR3 is TGCAGTGCATCCGGGACCCCGACCCCGGGAGTTGAGCAGTTCTTC. Translated, it gives CSASGTPTPGVEQFF.

In this sample, this clonotype turned up many times. V gene TRBV4-2 combines with J gene TRBJ2-7, with no clear D. The CDR3 has 16 residues. V lost 0 bases and J lost 2, with 14 bases in between. CDR1 and CDR2 from the germline V gene are LGHNA and YNFKEQ. The CDR3 nucleotides are TGTGCCAGCAGCCAAGATCTAGGCCCTGAGACCTACGAGCAGTACTTC. As protein: CASSQDLGPETYEQYF.

This clonotype occurred many times. The rearrangement uses TRBV6-1 and TRBJ1-5; TRBD1 is a possible D gene (5 bases). Trimming cost V 7 bases and J 4 bases, with 11 bases left between them. The CDR3 runs to 13 residues. Germline V gives CDR1 MNHNS, CDR2 SASEGT. The CDR3 DNA reads as TGTGCCAGCACCCTTGAGGGGAATCAGCCCCAGCATTTT. Translation: CASTLEGNQPQHF.

The CDR3: CASSLDAGQGGYEQYF. The CDR3 DNA reads as TGTGCCAGCAGCTTGGATGCTGGACAGGGGGGCTACGAGCAGTACTTC. The V gene is TRBV5-8, the J gene TRBJ2-7; 10 positions match TRBD1. There are 16 residues in the CDR3. Trimming cost V 0 bases and J 3 bases; bases outside gene matches: 6. Germline CDR1 reads SGHTS; CDR2 reads YDEGEE. Full variable domain (outside the CDR3, taken from reference TRBV5-8 and TRBJ2-7): EAGVTQSPTHLIKTRGQQATLRCSPISGHTSVYWYQQALGLGLQFLLWYDEGEERNRGNFPPRFSGRQFPNYSSELNVNALELEDSALYLCASSLDAGQGGYEQYFGPGTRLTVT.

The chain has TRBV2 and TRBJ1-4, with 10 bases identical to TRBD1. Germline trimming cut 4 bases from V and 4 bases from J; bases unmatched to any gene: 6. The CDR3 loop spans 16 amino acids. Germline CDR1 SNHLY, CDR2 FYNNEI. Here the CDR3 reads CASSGETGGVNEKLFF. The CDR3 region has the DNA TGTGCCAGCAGTGGGGAGACAGGGGGCGTTAATGAAAAACTGTTTTTT. The variable domain in full, completed from reference TRBV2 and TRBJ1-4, reads EPEVTQTPSHQVTQMGQEVILRCVPISNHLYFYWYRQILGQKVEFLVSFYNNEISEKSEIFDDQFSVERPDGSNFTLKIRSTKLEDSAMYFCASSGETGGVNEKLFFGSGTQLSVL.

V and J are TRBV7-2 and TRBJ2-7, with D perhaps assigned TRBD1 or TRBD2 (5 bases each). Trimming shortened V by 1 base and J by 0 bases, and 7 bases separated the two germline ends. The CDR3 consists of 14 residues. Germline V gene sequence: CDR1 SGHTA, CDR2 FQGNSA. This CDR3 reads CASSLGDLSYEQYF. The DNA of the CDR3 is TGTGCCAGCAGCTTAGGGGACCTCTCCTACGAGCAGTACTTC.

Ten or more counts support this clonotype. The V call is TRBV20-1, the J call TRBJ2-7, with 7 nucleotides matching TRBD1. The V segment lost 5 bases and the J segment 4 bases; nucleotides outside the gene matches: 8. The germline V gene has CDR1 DFQATT and CDR2 SNEGSKA (reference sequence). This CDR3 is built from 13 residues. The CDR3 here is CSAYLWDRYEQYF. The DNA of the CDR3 is TGCAGTGCTTACCTATGGGACAGATACGAGCAGTACTTC.

The rearrangement joins TRBV7-6 to TRBJ2-2; tentatively, D is TRBD1 (6 bases). Trimming took off 0 bases at V and 1 base at J, with 6 bases between the two ends. Germline CDR1 reads SGHVS; CDR2 reads FNYEAQ. This CDR3 has 15 amino acids. CDR3 nucleotide sequence: TGTGCCAGCAGCTTAGCGGGACAGAACACCGGGGAGCTGTTTTTT. Its translation: CASSLAGQNTGELFF. Complete variable domain (other parts from reference TRBV7-6 and TRBJ2-2): GAGVSQSPRYKVTKRGQDVALRCDPISGHVSLYWYRQALGQGPEFLTYFNYEAQQDKSGLPNDRFSAERPEGSISTLTIQRTEQRDSAMYRCASSLAGQNTGELFFGEGSRLTVL.

This chain links TRBV2 with TRBJ2-3, with TRBD2 as a possible D gene (5 bases). The CDR3 sequence is 17 residues long. V lost 4 bases and J 3 bases, leaving 20 bases between the germline ends. Germline CDR1 reads SNHLY; CDR2 reads FYNNEI. CDR3: CASSGRSPSRATDTQYF. The DNA for the CDR3 is TGTGCCAGCAGTGGTAGATCTCCCTCGCGGGCTACAGATACGCAGTATTTT. Full variable domain (rest looked up from reference TRBV2 and TRBJ2-3): EPEVTQTPSHQVTQMGQEVILRCVPISNHLYFYWYRQILGQKVEFLVSFYNNEISEKSEIFDDQFSVERPDGSNFTLKIRSTKLEDSAMYFCASSGRSPSRATDTQYFGPGTRLTVL.

This clonotype was detected many times. The chain employs TRBV15 and TRBJ2-1, with a weak D call TRBD1 (5 bases). Germline V gives CDR1 LNHNV, CDR2 YYDKDF (reference sequence). Trimming pared 0 bases from V and 0 bases from J, leaving 9 bases between. The CDR3 is 16 amino acids. CDR3 amino acids: CATSREDTSSYNEQFF. The CDR3 region has the DNA TGTGCCACCAGCAGAGAGGACACGAGCTCCTACAATGAGCAGTTCTTC.